This T cell receptor (beta chain) was found in a study of technical replicates of blood from four donors. The V end was cut by 7 bases, the J end by 8 bases, with 15 bases between. Germline CDR1 reads MNHEY; CDR2 reads SVGAGI. The length of the CDR3 is 13 residues. Assay used: immunoSEQ multiplex PCR; TCRdb lists only in-frame clones, some missing. The repertoire includes about 59,000 clones, around 93% of them detected once, and 4.2% sits in the top ten. The receptor comes from a human donor in good health. Some clones in this sample may be carry-over from other donors' samples. The chain carries TRBV6-5 and TRBJ2-1; the D gene is possibly TRBD1 (5 bases). Sequencing used PBMCs. CDR3 in DNA: TGTGCCAGCACAGAAGTGGGGCTTTATGAGCAGTTCTTC. As protein: CASTEVGLYEQFF.